The sequence of this T cell receptor beta chain was determined in a study of blood T cell repertoires in COVID-19. The V end lost 3 bases, the J end lost 6 bases, and 15 bases lay between the germline ends. The CDR3 loop spans 14 amino acids. The V gene's germline CDR1 is WNHNN and CDR2 SYGVQD (reference sequence). Source study methods: Estimated nucleated cell counts came from reference gene primer amplification. Generated by immunoSEQ multiplex PCR, the TCRdb table keeps only in-frame clones and is missing some. V and J calls and clone size are as listed in that table; D and trimming were resolved from the DNA. The table lists just under 50,000 clones, 90% of them singletons.

The V call is TRBV10-1, the J call TRBJ2-7, with a possible D match to TRBD1 (6 bases). The sequenced sample consisted of peripheral blood. This TCR derives from a human donor in a cohort sampled during active COVID-19. The DNA for the CDR3 is TGCGCCAGCAGTGAAGACAGGTCCAGGAGCGAGCAGTACGTC. Translation gives CASSEDRSRSEQYV.